This TCR beta chain derives from a study of T cell responses to AZD1222 COVID-19 vaccine. As for this clone: Its antigen is not identified. At one end, the junction sequence differs from germline, possibly due to a read error.

General observations from the study: Donors skewed white British and female; clonal diversity was possibly underestimated. With dominance at 160-218 and 743-854, vaccine-associated CD4 TCRs spanned spike.

The data were produced by immunoSEQ multiplex PCR, yet TCRdb's version contains in-frame clones alone and is incomplete. The repertoire holds about 70,000 clones, with over 75% as singletons. CDR1 is MNHNS, CDR2 SASEGT, per germline. CDR3 size: 16 residues. The chain is built from TRBV6-1 and TRBJ1-5; perhaps TRBD1 as D (6 bases). The sequence was obtained from an adult in good health. The input for sequencing was peripheral blood, taken on day 0 of MenACWY control vaccination. As DNA, the CDR3 is TGTGCCAGCCGTGACCCGAGACAGGCCGGAGGTCAGCCCCAGCATTTT. Translated: CASRDPRQAGGQPQHF.